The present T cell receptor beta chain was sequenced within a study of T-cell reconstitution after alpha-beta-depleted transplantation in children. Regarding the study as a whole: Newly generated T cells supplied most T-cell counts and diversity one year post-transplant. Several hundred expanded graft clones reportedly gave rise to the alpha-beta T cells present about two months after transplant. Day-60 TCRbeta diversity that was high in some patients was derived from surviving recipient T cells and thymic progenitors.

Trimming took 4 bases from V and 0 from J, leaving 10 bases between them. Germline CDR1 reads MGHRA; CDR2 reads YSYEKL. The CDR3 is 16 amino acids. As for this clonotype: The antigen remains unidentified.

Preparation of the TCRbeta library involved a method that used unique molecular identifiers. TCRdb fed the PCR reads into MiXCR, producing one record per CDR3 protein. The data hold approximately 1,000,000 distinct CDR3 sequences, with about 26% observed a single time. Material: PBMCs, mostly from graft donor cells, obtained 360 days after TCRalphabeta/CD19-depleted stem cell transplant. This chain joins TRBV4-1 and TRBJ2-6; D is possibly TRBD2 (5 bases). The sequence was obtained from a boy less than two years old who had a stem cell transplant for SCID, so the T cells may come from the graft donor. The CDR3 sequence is CASSPGGFSGANVLTF. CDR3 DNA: TGCGCCAGCAGCCCTGGAGGTTTCTCTGGGGCCAACGTCCTGACTTTC.